A single sample gave rise to the 6 T cell receptor beta chains below, sequenced in a study of cytomegalovirus exposure and HLA in healthy donors. The protocol was immunoSEQ multiplex PCR, while the TCRdb copy is restricted to in-frame clones and leaves out a portion. Of about 73,000 clones in the sample, 85% to 95% were seen once. Sequencing was performed on PBMCs. The receptors were gathered from a man younger than 35 in good health and CMV-seronegative.

The chain employs TRBV7-9 and TRBJ1-2; D is unclear. Germline V gene sequence: CDR1 SEHNR, CDR2 FQNEAQ (reference sequence). V lost 5 bases, J lost 8 bases, and 12 bases lay in between. This CDR3 comprises 12 residues. This CDR3 reads CASSPEGYGYTF. DNA of the CDR3: TGTGCCAGCAGCCCCGAGGGATACGGCTACACCTTC.

The gene calls are TRBV7-9 and TRBJ1-1, with D perhaps TRBD1 (6 bases). The germline V and J ends were trimmed by 2 bases and 0 bases, with 16 bases remaining between them. There are 17 residues in the CDR3. Per the germline V gene, CDR1 is SEHNR and CDR2 is FQNEAQ (reference sequence). For the CDR3, the DNA is TGTGCCAGCAGCTTAACAGGGACGAAGGCTATGAACACTGAAGCTTTCTTT. Translation gives CASSLTGTKAMNTEAFF. Supplemented by reference TRBV7-9 and TRBJ1-1, the full variable domain reads DTGVSQNPRHKITKRGQNVTFRCDPISEHNRLYWYRQTLGQGPEFLTYFQNEAQLEKSRLLSDRFSAERPKGSFSTLEIQRTEQGDSAMYLCASSLTGTKAMNTEAFFGQGTRLTVV.

The chain employs TRBV2 and TRBJ2-1, with 14 bases lining up with TRBD2. After removal of 6 bases from V and 1 base from J, the junction contained 5 bases not matched to a gene. Germline V lookup: CDR1 SNHLY, CDR2 FYNNEI. The CDR3 spans 17 residues. CDR3 in DNA: TGTGCCAGCAGGATTGGGACTAGCGGGGGTTCCTACAATGAGCAGTTCTTC. This codes for CASRIGTSGGSYNEQFF.

The J gene is TRBJ1-1, the V gene TRBV5-6; D not certain. V was clipped by 0 bases and J by 6 bases, with 9 bases between them. This CDR3 is 13 amino acids long. From germline, CDR1 is SGHDT and CDR2 YYEEEE. CDR3 sequence (DNA): TGTGCCAGCAGCTTGGTTAGCAGCCCTGAAGCTTTCTTT. Translated, it gives CASSLVSSPEAFF.

The chain recombines TRBV6-4 with TRBJ1-2; D may be TRBD1 (6 bases). This CDR3 comprises 14 residues. V gave up 5 bases and J gave up 9 bases, with 19 bases separating them. Germline V gene sequence: CDR1 MRHNA, CDR2 SNTAGT. CDR3 in DNA: TGTGCCAGCAGTTCCAGGGGTAGGATCGAATGCTACACCTTC. Amino acid sequence: CASSSRGRIECYTF.

V usage is TRBV6-6 and J usage is TRBJ2-3; TRBD2 is a possible D gene (5 bases). The CDR3 consists of 15 residues. Trimming took off 5 bases at V and 0 bases at J, with 12 bases between the two ends. Germline V gives CDR1 MNHNY, CDR2 SVGAGI (reference sequence). The CDR3 nucleotides read TGTGCCAGCAGTAATAGCGCCTCTAGCACAGATACGCAGTATTTT. This codes for CASSNSASSTDTQYF.